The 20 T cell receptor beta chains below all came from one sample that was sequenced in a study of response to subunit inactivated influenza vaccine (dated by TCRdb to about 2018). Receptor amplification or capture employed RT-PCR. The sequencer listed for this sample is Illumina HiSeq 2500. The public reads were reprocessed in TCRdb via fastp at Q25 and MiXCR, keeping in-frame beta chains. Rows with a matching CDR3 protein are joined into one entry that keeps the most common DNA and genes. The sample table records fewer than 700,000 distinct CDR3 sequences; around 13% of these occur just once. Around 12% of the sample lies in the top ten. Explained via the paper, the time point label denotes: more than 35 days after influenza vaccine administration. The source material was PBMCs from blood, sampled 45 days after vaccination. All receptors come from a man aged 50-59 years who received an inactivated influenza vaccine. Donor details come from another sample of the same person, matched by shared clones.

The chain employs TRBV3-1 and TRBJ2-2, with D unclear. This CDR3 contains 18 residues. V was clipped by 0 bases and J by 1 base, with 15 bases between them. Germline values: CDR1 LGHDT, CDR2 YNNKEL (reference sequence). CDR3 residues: CASSQDTPSSWNTGELFF. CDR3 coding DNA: TGTGCCAGCAGCCAAGATACCCCATCGTCGTGGAACACCGGGGAGCTGTTTTTT.

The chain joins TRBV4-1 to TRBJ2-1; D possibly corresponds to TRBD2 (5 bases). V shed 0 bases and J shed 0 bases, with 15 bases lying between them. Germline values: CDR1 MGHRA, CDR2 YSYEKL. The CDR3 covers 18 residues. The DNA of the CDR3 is TGCGCCAGCAGCCAAGATAGCGCGGACTTTAGCTCCTACAATGAGCAGTTCTTC. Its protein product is CASSQDSADFSSYNEQFF.

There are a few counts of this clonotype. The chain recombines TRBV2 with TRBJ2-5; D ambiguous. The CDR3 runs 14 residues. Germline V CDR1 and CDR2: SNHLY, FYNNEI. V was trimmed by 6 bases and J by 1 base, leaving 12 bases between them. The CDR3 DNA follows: TGTGCCAGCAGAGCCACAAATTTCCAAGAGACCCAGTACTTC. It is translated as CASRATNFQETQYF. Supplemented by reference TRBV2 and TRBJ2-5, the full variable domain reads EPEVTQTPSHQVTQMGQEVILRCVPISNHLYFYWYRQILGQKVEFLVSFYNNEISEKSEIFDDQFSVERPDGSNFTLKIRSTKLEDSAMYFCASRATNFQETQYFGPGTRLLVL.

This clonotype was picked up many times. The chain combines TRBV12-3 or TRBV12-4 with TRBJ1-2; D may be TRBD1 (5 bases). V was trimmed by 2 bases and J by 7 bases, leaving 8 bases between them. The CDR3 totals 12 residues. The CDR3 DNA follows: TGTGCCAGCAGTTTACAGGGACGTGGCTACACCTTC. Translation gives CASSLQGRGYTF.

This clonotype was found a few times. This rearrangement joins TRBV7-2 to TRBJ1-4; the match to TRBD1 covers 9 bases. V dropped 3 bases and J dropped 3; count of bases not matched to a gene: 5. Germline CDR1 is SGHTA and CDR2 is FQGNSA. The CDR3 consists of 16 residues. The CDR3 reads CASSFGGQGANEKLFF. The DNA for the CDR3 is TGTGCCAGCAGCTTCGGGGGACAGGGTGCTAATGAAAAACTGTTTTTT. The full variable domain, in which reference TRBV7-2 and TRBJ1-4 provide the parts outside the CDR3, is GAGVSQSPSNKVTEKGKDVELRCDPISGHTALYWYRQSLGQGLEFLIYFQGNSAPDKSGLPSDRFSAERTGGSVSTLTIQRTQQEDSAVYLCASSFGGQGANEKLFFGSGTQLSVL.

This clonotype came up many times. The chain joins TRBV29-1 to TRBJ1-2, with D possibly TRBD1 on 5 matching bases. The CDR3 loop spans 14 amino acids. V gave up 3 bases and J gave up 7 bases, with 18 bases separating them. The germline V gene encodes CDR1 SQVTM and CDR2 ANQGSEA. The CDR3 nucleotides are TGCAGCGTTGACGACATCTCCGGGGCTATTGGCTACACCTTC. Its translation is CSVDDISGAIGYTF.

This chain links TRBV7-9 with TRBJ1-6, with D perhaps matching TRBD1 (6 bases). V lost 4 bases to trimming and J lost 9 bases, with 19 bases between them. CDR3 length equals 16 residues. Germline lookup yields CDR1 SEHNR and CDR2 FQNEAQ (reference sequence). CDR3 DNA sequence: TGTGCCAGCAGCTACGGGACCTTAACACAGGGTTCACCCCTCCACTTT. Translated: CASSYGTLTQGSPLHF. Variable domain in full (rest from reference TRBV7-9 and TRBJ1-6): DTGVSQNPRHKITKRGQNVTFRCDPISEHNRLYWYRQTLGQGPEFLTYFQNEAQLEKSRLLSDRFSAERPKGSFSTLEIQRTEQGDSAMYLCASSYGTLTQGSPLHFGNGTRLTVT.

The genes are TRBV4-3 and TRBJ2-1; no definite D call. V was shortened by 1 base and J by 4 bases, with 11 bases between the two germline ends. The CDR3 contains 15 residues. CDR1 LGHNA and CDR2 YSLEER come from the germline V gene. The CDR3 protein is CASSQGSVGYNEQFF. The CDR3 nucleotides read TGCGCCAGCAGCCAAGGGTCGGTTGGATACAATGAGCAGTTCTTC.

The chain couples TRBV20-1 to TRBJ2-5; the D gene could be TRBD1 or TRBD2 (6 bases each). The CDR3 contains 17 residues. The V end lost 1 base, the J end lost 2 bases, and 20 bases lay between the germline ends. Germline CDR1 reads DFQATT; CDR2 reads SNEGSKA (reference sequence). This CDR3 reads CSARGFGGGEGQETQYF. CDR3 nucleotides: TGCAGTGCTAGAGGATTCGGGGGCGGAGAGGGACAAGAGACCCAGTACTTC.

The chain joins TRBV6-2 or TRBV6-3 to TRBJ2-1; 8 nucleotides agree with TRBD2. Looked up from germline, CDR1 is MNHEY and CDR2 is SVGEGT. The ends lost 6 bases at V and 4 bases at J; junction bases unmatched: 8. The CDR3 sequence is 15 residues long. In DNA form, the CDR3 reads TGTGCCAGCAGGTTTATACTAGCGGAGTACAATGAGCAGTTCTTC. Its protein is CASRFILAEYNEQFF.

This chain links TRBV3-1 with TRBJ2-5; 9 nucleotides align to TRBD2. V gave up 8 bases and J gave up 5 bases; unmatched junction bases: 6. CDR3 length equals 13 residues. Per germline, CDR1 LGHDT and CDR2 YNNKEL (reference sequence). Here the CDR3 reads CASSAGGTETQYF. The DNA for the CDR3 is TGTGCCAGCTCCGCGGGAGGGACGGAGACCCAGTACTTC.

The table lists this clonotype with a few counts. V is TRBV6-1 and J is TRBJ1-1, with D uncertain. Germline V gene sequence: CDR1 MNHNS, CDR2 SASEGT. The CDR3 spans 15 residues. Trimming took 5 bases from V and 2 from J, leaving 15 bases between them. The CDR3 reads CASSPPRGRNTEAFF. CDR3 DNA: TGTGCCAGCAGTCCCCCCCGGGGAAGAAACACTGAAGCTTTCTTT.

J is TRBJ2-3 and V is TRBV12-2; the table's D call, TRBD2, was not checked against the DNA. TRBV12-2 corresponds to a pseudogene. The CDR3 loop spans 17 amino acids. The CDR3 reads CASRLARTRGITDTQYF. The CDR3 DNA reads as TGTGCAAGTCGCTTAGCGCGGACTAGGGGAATCACAGATACGCAGTATTTT.

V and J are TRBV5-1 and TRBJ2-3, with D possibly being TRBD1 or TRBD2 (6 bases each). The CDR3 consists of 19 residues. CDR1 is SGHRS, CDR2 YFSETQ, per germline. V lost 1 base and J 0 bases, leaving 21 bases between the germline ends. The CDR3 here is CASSLTGRGVWRSTDTQYF. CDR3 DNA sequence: TGCGCCAGCAGCTTGACAGGAAGGGGGGTTTGGCGTAGCACAGATACGCAGTATTTT. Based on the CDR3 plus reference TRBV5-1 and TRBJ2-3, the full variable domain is KAGVTQTPRYLIKTRGQQVTLSCSPISGHRSVSWYQQTPGQGLQFLFEYFSETQRNKGNFPGRFSGRQFSNSRSEMNVSTLELGDSALYLCASSLTGRGVWRSTDTQYFGPGTRLTVL.

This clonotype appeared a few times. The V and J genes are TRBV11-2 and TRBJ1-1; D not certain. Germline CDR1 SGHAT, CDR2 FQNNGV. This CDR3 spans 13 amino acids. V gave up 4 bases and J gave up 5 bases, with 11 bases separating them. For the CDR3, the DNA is TGTGCCAGCAGCTCGGGTTTGTTTACTGAAGCTTTCTTT. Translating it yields CASSSGLFTEAFF. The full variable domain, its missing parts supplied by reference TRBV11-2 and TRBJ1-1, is EAGVAQSPRYKIIEKRQSVAFWCNPISGHATLYWYQQILGQGPKLLIQFQNNGVVDDSQLPKDRFSAERLKGVDSTLKIQPAKLEDSAVYLCASSSGLFTEAFFGQGTRLTVV.

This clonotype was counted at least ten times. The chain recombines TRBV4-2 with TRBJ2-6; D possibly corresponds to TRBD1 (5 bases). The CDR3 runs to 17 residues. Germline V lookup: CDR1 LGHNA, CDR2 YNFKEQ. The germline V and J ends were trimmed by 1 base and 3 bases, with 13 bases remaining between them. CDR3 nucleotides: TGTGCCAGCAGCCAAGGGCCAGGGATAGGTGGGGCCAACGTCCTGACTTTC. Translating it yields CASSQGPGIGGANVLTF.

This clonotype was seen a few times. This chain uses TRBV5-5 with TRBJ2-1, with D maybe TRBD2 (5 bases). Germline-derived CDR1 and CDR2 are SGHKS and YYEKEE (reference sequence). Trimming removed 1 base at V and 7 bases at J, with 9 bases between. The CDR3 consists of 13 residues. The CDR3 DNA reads TGTGCCAGCAGCTTGCCTAGCACGAATGAGCAGTTCTTC. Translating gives CASSLPSTNEQFF.

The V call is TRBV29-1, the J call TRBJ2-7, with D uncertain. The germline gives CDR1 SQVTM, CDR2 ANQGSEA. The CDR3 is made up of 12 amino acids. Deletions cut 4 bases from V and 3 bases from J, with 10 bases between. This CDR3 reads CSVAENHYEQYF. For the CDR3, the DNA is TGCAGCGTTGCTGAAAACCACTACGAGCAGTACTTC.

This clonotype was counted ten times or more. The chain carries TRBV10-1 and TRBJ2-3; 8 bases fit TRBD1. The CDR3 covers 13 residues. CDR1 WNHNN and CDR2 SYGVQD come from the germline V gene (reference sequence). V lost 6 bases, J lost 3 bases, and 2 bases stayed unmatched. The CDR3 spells CASSRTGTDTQYF. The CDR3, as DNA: TGCGCCAGCAGCCGGACAGGGACAGATACGCAGTATTTT.

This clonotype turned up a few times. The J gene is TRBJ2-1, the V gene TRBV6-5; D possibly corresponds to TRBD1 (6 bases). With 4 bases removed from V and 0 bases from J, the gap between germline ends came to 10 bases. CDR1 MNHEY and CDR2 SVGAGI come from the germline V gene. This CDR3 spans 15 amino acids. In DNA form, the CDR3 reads TGTGCCAGCAGTTGGAGAGGGGGCTCCTACAATGAGCAGTTCTTC. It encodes CASSWRGGSYNEQFF.